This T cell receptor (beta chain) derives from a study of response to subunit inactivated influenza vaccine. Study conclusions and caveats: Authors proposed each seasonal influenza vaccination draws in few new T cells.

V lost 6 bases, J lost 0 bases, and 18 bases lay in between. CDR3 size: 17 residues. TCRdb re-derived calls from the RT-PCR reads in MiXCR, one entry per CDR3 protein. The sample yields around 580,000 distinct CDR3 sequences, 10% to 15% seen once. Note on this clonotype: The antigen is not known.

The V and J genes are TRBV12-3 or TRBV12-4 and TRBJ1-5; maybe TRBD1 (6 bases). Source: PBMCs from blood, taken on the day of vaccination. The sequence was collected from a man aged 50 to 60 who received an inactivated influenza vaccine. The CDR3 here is CASSKDSFSYSNQPQHF. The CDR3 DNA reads TGTGCCAGCAGCAAGGACAGCTTCTCATATAGCAATCAGCCCCAGCATTTT.